Below are 21 T cell receptor beta chains sequenced from a single sample in a study of metastatic and nonmetastatic thyroid tumors. TCRdb re-clonotyped the PCR reads via MiXCR. Here the sample spans about 92,000 clones, around 14% being singletons. No treatment had been given to any patient before thyroid surgery. Input material: blood. The source of these receptors is a female donor with papillary thyroid cancer or a benign thyroid nodule (not recorded which). Some clones in this sample may be carry-over from other donors' samples.

This clone was seen repeatedly, ten times or more. The chain has TRBV5-4 and TRBJ2-7, with D maybe TRBD2 (5 bases). The CDR3 spans 14 residues. V lost 4 bases, J lost 1 base, and 12 bases lay in between. CDR1 is SGHNT, CDR2 YYREEE, per germline (reference sequence). Written as DNA, the CDR3 is TGTGCCAGCAGCGAGGACTTGACTTCCTACGAGCAGTACTTC. Translating gives CASSEDLTSYEQYF.

This sequence joins TRBV12-3 or TRBV12-4 and TRBJ1-6; D unclear. Between the trimmed V and J ends, which lost 2 bases and 11 bases, there was a span of 7 bases. This CDR3 contains 12 residues. The CDR3, as DNA: TGTGCCAGCAGTTTAACGGTTACACCCCTCCACTTT. Translation: CASSLTVTPLHF.

This clone appeared many times. The J gene is TRBJ1-1, the V gene TRBV6-1; 12 nucleotides line up with TRBD1. Germline CDR1 reads MNHNS; CDR2 reads SASEGT. J gave up 5 bases and V 6 bases, and 7 bases lay outside the gene matches. The CDR3 runs to 15 residues. The CDR3 DNA follows: TGTGCCAGCAGATCGCCGGGACAGGGGGCAACTGAAGCTTTCTTT. Its translation: CASRSPGQGATEAFF.

This clone has at least ten counts. The CDR3 loop is CASSPGVVKNSPLHF. The CDR3 DNA reads as TGTGCCAGCAGCCCCGGGGTCGTAAAAAATTCACCCCTCCACTTT. V is TRBV27 and J is TRBJ1-6, with D unresolved. In germline, CDR1 is MNHEY, CDR2 SMNVEV (reference sequence). Trimming left V 6 bases short and J 7 bases short, with 16 bases between. The CDR3 length is 15 residues.

This clone has at least ten counts. The J gene is TRBJ2-2, the V gene TRBV11-2; unclear D gene. Trimming stripped 4 bases from V and 4 bases from J, with 13 bases between. Germline loops: CDR1 SGHAT, CDR2 FQNNGV. This CDR3 has 15 amino acids. The CDR3 bases are TGTGCCAGCAGCTCGACCCCTTCCCCCACCGGGGAGCTGTTTTTT. Translated: CASSSTPSPTGELFF.

With respect to this clone: A much larger clone lies one base from this, so it may be a read error. The chain employs TRBV11-2 and TRBJ1-1; D gene ambiguous. The germline V gene has CDR1 SGHAT and CDR2 FQNNGV. V lost 5 bases, J lost 12 bases, and 16 bases lay in between. The CDR3 is 12 residues long. The CDR3 is CASSRNMVETFF. CDR3 bases: TGTGCCAGCAGCCGGAACATGGTCGAAACTTTCTTT.

Concerning this clone itself: Being one base from a much bigger clone, this may be a read error. Other nucleotide sequences from this sample produce the same CDR3. The rearrangement joins TRBV5-6 to TRBJ2-7; D is uncertain. Germline-derived CDR1 and CDR2 are SGHDT and YYEEEE. Trimming left V 4 bases short and J 3 bases short, with 11 bases between. The CDR3 covers 13 residues. The CDR3 DNA sequence: TGTGCCAGCAGCGGGTCTGGCCGCTACGAGCAGTACTTC. Its protein is CASSGSGRYEQYF.

Regarding this clone: Relative to the germline gene, one junction end is altered; a read error may explain this. The V call is TRBV6-2 or TRBV6-3, the J call TRBJ2-2; the match to TRBD2 covers 8 bases. This CDR3 has 19 residues. Per germline, CDR1 MNHEY and CDR2 SVGEGT. CDR3 nucleotide sequence: TGTGCCAGCAGTTATCAGGGACTAGAGGGGGGAAGGAACAACGGGGAGCTGTTTTTT. Encoded protein: CASSYQGLEGGRNNGELFF.

In regard to this clone: The CDR3 carries no conserved terminal phenylalanine or tryptophan, so it likely arises from a read error. The chain combines TRBV28 with TRBJ1-5; no reliable D call. V lost 1 base and J lost 0, with 4 bases in between. The CDR3 length is 14 residues. Germline CDR1 is MDHEN and CDR2 is SYDVKM. The CDR3 DNA is TGTGCCAGCAGTTTATTGGATAGCAATCAGCCCCAGCATGTT. This sequence encodes CASSLLDSNQPQHV.

The chain couples TRBV3-1 to TRBJ2-7; weak D call: TRBD1 (6 bases). V gave up 3 bases and J gave up 1 base, with 16 bases separating them. Germline V gene data show CDR1 as LGHDT and CDR2 as YNNKEL (reference sequence). The CDR3 extends over 16 amino acids. The CDR3 DNA is TGTGCCAGCAGCCACGTGGAGACAGGTAAGTCCTACGAGCAGTACTTC. Protein: CASSHVETGKSYEQYF.

This clone was counted at least ten times. This chain joins TRBV2 and TRBJ2-3; TRBD2 matches 13 bases. With 5 bases clipped from V and 3 bases from J, the junction kept 2 bases outside the gene matches. The CDR3 loop spans 15 amino acids. Germline CDR1 SNHLY, CDR2 FYNNEI. CDR3 loop: CASSRLAGGTDTQYF. For the CDR3, the DNA is TGTGCCAGCAGTCGACTAGCGGGGGGAACAGATACGCAGTATTTT.

The chain is built from TRBV6-1 and TRBJ2-7; 8 bases are shared with TRBD1. This CDR3 spans 13 amino acids. The V segment lost 5 bases and the J segment 2 bases; nucleotides outside the gene matches: 2. Germline V gene data show CDR1 as MNHNS and CDR2 as SASEGT. The DNA for the CDR3 is TGTGCCAGCAGTATGGACAGGGCCTACGAGCAGTACTTC. The encoded protein is CASSMDRAYEQYF.

There are many counts of this clone. The CDR3 nucleotides read TGTGCCAGTAGTCAACCGGCTCTTCCCGGGGGGAACACTGAAGCTTTCTTT. As protein: CASSQPALPGGNTEAFF. V and J are TRBV19 and TRBJ1-1; D might be TRBD1 (5 bases). The ends were cut back, 5 bases at V and 1 base at J, with 20 bases in the middle. The V gene's germline CDR1 is LNHDA and CDR2 SQIVND (reference sequence). The CDR3 spans 17 residues.

This clone showed up many times. The gene calls are TRBV2 and TRBJ2-2, with D tentatively TRBD2 (5 bases). The CDR3 length is 14 residues. Germline values: CDR1 SNHLY, CDR2 FYNNEI. The V and J ends lost 10 bases and 5 bases respectively, with 17 bases between them. Written as DNA, the CDR3 is TGTGCCACCGGGCTTTGGGCGGGTACCGGGGAGCTGTTTTTT. Amino acid sequence: CATGLWAGTGELFF. Full variable domain (outside the CDR3, taken from reference TRBV2 and TRBJ2-2): EPEVTQTPSHQVTQMGQEVILRCVPISNHLYFYWYRQILGQKVEFLVSFYNNEISEKSEIFDDQFSVERPDGSNFTLKIRSTKLEDSAMYFCATGLWAGTGELFFGEGSRLTVL.

The sample holds many counts of this clone. This chain joins TRBV20-1 and TRBJ2-3, with D maybe TRBD1 (5 bases). V was pared by 3 bases and J by 2 bases, with 12 bases between. Germline V gene data show CDR1 as DFQATT and CDR2 as SNEGSKA (reference sequence). The CDR3 spans 14 residues. This chain's CDR3 is CSASRDSFTDTQYF. CDR3 DNA: TGCAGTGCTAGCCGCGACAGTTTCACAGATACGCAGTATTTT.

As concerns this clone: A much more abundant neighbour one base away suggests this may be a read error. V is TRBV7-2 and J is TRBJ2-4; 10 nucleotides align to TRBD2. This CDR3 has 15 amino acids. Per the germline V gene, CDR1 is SGHTA and CDR2 is FQGNSA. The CDR3 is CDSSLGASGGGIQYF. The DNA of the CDR3 is TGTGACAGCAGCTTAGGGGCTAGCGGGGGTGGCATTCAGTACTTC. Complete variable domain (other parts from reference TRBV7-2 and TRBJ2-4): GAGVSQSPSNKVTEKGKDVELRCDPISGHTALYWYRQSLGQGLEFLIYFQGNSAPDKSGLPSDRFSAERTGGSVSTLTIQRTQQEDSAVYLCDSSLGASGGGIQYFGAGTRLSVL.

In this sample, this clone turned up a few times. A junction end diverges from the germline sequence, so it may reflect a read error. The chain couples TRBV28 to TRBJ1-1; D unresolved. Looked up from germline, CDR1 is MDHEN and CDR2 is SYDVKM. This CDR3 has 18 amino acids. CDR3 residues: CASSLPPVRSSIGTEASF. The CDR3 DNA follows: TGTGCCAGCAGTTTACCGCCCGTTAGGAGCTCAATCGGCACTGAAGCTTCCTTT.

In regard to this clone: Being one base from a much bigger clone, this may be a read error. A read error is likely, as this CDR3 ends without the conserved phenylalanine or tryptophan. V and J are TRBV5-1 and TRBJ1-1, with 8 bases matching TRBD1. V lost 0 bases and J lost 1; bases outside the gene matches: 8. This CDR3 is 17 amino acids long. CDR1 and CDR2 from the germline V gene are SGHRS and YFSETQ. The CDR3 protein is CASSLAQGQGANTEAFL. DNA of the CDR3: TGCGCCAGCAGCTTGGCCCAAGGACAGGGTGCGAACACTGAAGCTTTCCTT.

In this sample, this clone turned up many times. CDR3 residues: CASSMWGSDTQYF. CDR3 coding DNA: TGTGCCAGTAGTATGTGGGGGTCAGATACGCAGTATTTT. The chain joins TRBV19 to TRBJ2-3; either TRBD1 or TRBD2 may supply D (5 bases each). The length of the CDR3 is 13 residues. V was pared by 3 bases and J by 4 bases, with 8 bases between. Germline loops: CDR1 LNHDA, CDR2 SQIVND (reference sequence).

This clone was detected a few times. The chain is built from TRBV2 and TRBJ1-5; D gene ambiguous. V lost 0 bases and J lost 6, with 12 bases in between. This CDR3 comprises 15 residues. CDR1 and CDR2 from the germline V gene are SNHLY and FYNNEI. The CDR3 loop reads CASSEAPPSGQPQHF. The CDR3 nucleotides read TGTGCCAGCAGTGAAGCGCCTCCCTCAGGTCAGCCCCAGCATTTT.

This clone was detected a few times. This rearrangement joins TRBV7-2 to TRBJ1-5; D is possibly TRBD1 (6 bases). The CDR3 has 15 residues. Trimming shortened V by 3 bases and J by 1 base, and 10 bases separated the two germline ends. CDR1 is SGHTA and CDR2 is FQGNSA in the germline V gene. Written as DNA, the CDR3 is TGTGCCAGCAGCTTTTGGGGGGCGAGCAATCAGCCCCAGCATTTT. Translation gives CASSFWGASNQPQHF.